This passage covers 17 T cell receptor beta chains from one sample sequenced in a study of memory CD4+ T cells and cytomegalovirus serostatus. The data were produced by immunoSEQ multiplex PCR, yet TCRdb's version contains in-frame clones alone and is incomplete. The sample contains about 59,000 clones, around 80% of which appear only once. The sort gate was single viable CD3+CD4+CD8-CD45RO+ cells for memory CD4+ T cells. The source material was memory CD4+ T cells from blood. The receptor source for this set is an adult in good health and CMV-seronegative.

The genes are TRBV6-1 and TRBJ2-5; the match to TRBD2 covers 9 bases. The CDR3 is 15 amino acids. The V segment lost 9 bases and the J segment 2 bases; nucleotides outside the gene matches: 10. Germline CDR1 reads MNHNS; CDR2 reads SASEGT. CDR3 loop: CASSPGLAVQETQYF. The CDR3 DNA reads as TGTGCCAGTAGTCCGGGACTAGCTGTACAAGAGACCCAGTACTTC.

CDR3 region: CASSGAGSGGYQETQYF. The CDR3 nucleotides are TGTGCCAGCAGCGGTGCGGGGTCGGGAGGGTACCAAGAGACCCAGTACTTC. The chain uses TRBV5-4 and TRBJ2-5; TRBD2 matches 8 bases. Germline values: CDR1 SGHNT, CDR2 YYREEE (reference sequence). This CDR3 contains 17 residues. J was trimmed by 0 bases and V by 4 bases; bases with no gene match: 11.

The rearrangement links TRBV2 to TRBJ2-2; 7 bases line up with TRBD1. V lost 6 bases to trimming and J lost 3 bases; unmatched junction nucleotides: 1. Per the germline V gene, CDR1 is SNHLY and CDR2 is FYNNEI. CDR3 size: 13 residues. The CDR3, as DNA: TGTGCCAGCAGAGGGGGCCACACCGGGGAGCTGTTTTTT. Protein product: CASRGGHTGELFF.

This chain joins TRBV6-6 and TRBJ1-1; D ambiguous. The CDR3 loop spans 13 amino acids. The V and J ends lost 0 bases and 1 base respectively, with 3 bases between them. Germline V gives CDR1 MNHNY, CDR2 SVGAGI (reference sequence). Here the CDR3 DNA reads TGTGCCAGCAGTTACTCGTCGAACACTGAAGCTTTCTTT. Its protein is CASSYSSNTEAFF.

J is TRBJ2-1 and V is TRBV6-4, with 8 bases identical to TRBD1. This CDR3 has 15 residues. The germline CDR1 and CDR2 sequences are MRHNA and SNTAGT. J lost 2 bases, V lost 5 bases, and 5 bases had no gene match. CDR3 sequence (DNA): TGTGCCAGCAGTCAAACACAGGGGGCCTACAATGAGCAGTTCTTC. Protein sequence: CASSQTQGAYNEQFF.

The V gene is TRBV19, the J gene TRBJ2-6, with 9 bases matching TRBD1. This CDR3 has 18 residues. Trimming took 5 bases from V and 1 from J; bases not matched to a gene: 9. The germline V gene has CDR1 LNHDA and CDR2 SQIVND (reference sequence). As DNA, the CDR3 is TGTGCCAGTAGTGAATGGGACAGGGTAAGGTCTGGGGCCAACGTCCTGACTTTC. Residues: CASSEWDRVRSGANVLTF.

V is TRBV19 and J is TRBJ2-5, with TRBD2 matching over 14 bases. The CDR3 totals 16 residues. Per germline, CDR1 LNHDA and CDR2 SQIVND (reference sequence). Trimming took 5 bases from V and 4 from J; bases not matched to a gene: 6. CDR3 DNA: TGTGCCAGTAGTCCGGGACTAGCGGGAGTAGGAGAGACCCAGTACTTC. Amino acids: CASSPGLAGVGETQYF.

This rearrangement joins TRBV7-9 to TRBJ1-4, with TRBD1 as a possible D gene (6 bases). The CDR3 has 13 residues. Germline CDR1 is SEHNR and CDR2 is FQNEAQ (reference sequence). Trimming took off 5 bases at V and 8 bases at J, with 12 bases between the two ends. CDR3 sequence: CASSGGPGEKLFF. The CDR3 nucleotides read TGTGCCAGCAGCGGGGGCCCGGGGGAAAAACTGTTTTTT.

CDR3 nucleotide sequence: TGTGCCAGCAGCCGGGAGGGGGCCTCCTCCGTGGAGACCCAGTACTTC. Encoded protein: CASSREGASSVETQYF. The chain combines TRBV7-2 with TRBJ2-5, with TRBD2 as a possible D gene (8 bases). This CDR3 has 16 residues. V lost 5 bases to trimming and J lost 5 bases, with 21 bases between them. The germline V gene has CDR1 SGHTA and CDR2 FQGNSA.

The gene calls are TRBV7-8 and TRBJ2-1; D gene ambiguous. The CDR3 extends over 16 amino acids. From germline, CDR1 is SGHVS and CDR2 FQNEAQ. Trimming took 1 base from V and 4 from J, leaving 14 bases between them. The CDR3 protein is CASSLDFQSLYNEQFF. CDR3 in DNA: TGTGCCAGCAGCTTAGATTTCCAGAGCTTATACAATGAGCAGTTCTTC.

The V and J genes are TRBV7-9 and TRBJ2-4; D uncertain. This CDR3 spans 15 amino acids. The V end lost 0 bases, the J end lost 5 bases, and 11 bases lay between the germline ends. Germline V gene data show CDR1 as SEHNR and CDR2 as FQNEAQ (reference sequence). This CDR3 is CASSLALTAENIQYF. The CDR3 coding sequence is TGTGCCAGCAGCTTAGCGCTAACAGCTGAAAACATTCAGTACTTC.

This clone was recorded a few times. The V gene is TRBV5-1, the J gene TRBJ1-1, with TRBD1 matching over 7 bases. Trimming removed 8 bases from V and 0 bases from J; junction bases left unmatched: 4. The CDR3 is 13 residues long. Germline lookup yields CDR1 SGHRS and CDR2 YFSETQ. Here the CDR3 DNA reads TGCGCCAGTGCCAGGGGGATGAACACTGAAGCTTTCTTT. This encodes CASARGMNTEAFF.

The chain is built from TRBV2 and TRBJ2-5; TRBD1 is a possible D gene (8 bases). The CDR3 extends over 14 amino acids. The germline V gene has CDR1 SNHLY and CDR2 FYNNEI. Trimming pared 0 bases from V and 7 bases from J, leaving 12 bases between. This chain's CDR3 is CASSEAYRGGTQYF. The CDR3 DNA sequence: TGTGCCAGCAGTGAAGCGTACAGGGGGGGGACCCAGTACTTC.

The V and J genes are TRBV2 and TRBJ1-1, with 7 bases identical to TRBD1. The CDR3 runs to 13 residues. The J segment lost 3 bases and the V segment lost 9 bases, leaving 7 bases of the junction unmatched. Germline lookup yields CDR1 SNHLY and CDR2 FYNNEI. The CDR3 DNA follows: TGTGCCAGTATTGCCGACAGGGACACTGAAGCTTTCTTT. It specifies CASIADRDTEAFF.

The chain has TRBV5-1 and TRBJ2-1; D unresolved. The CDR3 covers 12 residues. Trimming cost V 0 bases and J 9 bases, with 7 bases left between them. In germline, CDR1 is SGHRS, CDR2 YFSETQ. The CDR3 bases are TGCGCCAGCAGCTTGGGGACCATTGAGCAGTTCTTC. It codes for CASSLGTIEQFF.

CDR3 sequence (DNA): TGCAGCGCCGGAATGGATTTCCATCAGGGGGAGGTTGAAGCTTTCTTT. As protein: CSAGMDFHQGEVEAFF. V and J are TRBV29-1 and TRBJ1-1; TRBD1 agrees at 7 bases. The J segment lost 7 bases and the V segment lost 7 bases, leaving 21 bases of the junction unmatched. Germline CDR1 reads SQVTM; CDR2 reads ANQGSEA. This CDR3 contains 16 residues.

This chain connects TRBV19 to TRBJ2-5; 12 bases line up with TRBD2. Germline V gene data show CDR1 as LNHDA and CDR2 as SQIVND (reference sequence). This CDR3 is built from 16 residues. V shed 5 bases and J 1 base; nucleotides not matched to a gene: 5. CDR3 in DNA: TGTGCCAGTAGTCCCCTAGCGGGAGGGCCCCAAGAGACCCAGTACTTC. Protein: CASSPLAGGPQETQYF.